The next 22 T cell receptor beta chains were all read from a single sample in a study of T cell repertoires in cytomegalovirus infection. In TCRdb, the reads were re-called with MiXCR into one record per CDR3 protein. This table holds some 200,000 distinct CDR3 sequences, around two fifths found once. These receptors' targets are unknown. The specimen was CD8+ T cells from cultured PBMCs, collected from culture after CMV antigen stimulation. The receptors stem from a human donor in good health (CMV status not recorded). Some clones in this sample may be carry-over from other donors' samples.

This rearrangement joins TRBV7-8 to TRBJ1-4; 10 nucleotides line up with TRBD1. V was pared by 5 bases and J by 7 bases, with 7 bases of the junction left unmatched. CDR1 SGHVS and CDR2 FQNEAQ come from the germline V gene. CDR3 length: 15 residues. The DNA of the CDR3 is TGTGCCAGCAGCAGGGACAGGGGCCCTCGTGAAAAACTGTTTTTT. Residues: CASSRDRGPREKLFF.

The table lists this clonotype with a few counts. V is TRBV7-9 and J is TRBJ1-1; 12 bases map to TRBD1. CDR3 length: 17 residues. Germline trimming cut 5 bases from V and 2 bases from J; bases unmatched to any gene: 9. Germline values: CDR1 SEHNR, CDR2 FQNEAQ (reference sequence). CDR3 nucleotide sequence: TGTGCCAGCAGCCCACCGGGACAGGGGGCAGGTAACACTGAAGCTTTCTTT. It encodes CASSPPGQGAGNTEAFF.

This clonotype was seen a few times. This sequence joins TRBV5-4 and TRBJ2-4; D possibly uses TRBD1 or TRBD2 (5 bases each). V lost 3 bases and J lost 5, with 18 bases in between. This CDR3 comprises 16 residues. Germline CDR1 is SGHNT and CDR2 is YYREEE (reference sequence). The CDR3 protein is CASSSIRGDRENIQYF. The CDR3 bases are TGTGCCAGCAGCTCTATTCGAGGGGATCGAGAAAACATTCAGTACTTC.

This clonotype was counted between two and nine times. This sequence joins TRBV20-1 and TRBJ2-2, with D possibly matching TRBD1 (6 bases). Trimming cost V 0 bases and J 3 bases, with 8 bases left between them. This CDR3 region has 14 residues. Germline CDR1 reads DFQATT; CDR2 reads SNEGSKA (reference sequence). The CDR3 loop is CSARDGTHTGELFF. The CDR3 nucleotides are TGCAGTGCTAGAGATGGGACACACACCGGGGAGCTGTTTTTT.

The gene calls are TRBV27 and TRBJ1-5; the D is unclear. Trimming removed 0 bases from V and 3 bases from J, with 3 bases in between. Germline lookup yields CDR1 MNHEY and CDR2 SMNVEV (reference sequence). The CDR3 spans 13 residues. The CDR3 sequence is CASSLSNNQPQHF. The DNA for the CDR3 is TGTGCCAGCAGTTTATCGAACAATCAGCCCCAGCATTTT.

This clonotype has more than one count but fewer than ten. The V call is TRBV27, the J call TRBJ2-7; possibly TRBD1 for D (5 bases). The germline CDR1 and CDR2 sequences are MNHEY and SMNVEV (reference sequence). With 2 bases removed from V and 3 bases from J, the gap between germline ends came to 17 bases. The CDR3 is made up of 16 amino acids. The DNA for the CDR3 is TGTGCCAGCAGTTTAAGTTGGTCCCAGGGCAGCTACGAGCAGTACTTC. Amino acid sequence: CASSLSWSQGSYEQYF.

The chain employs TRBV27 and TRBJ2-1; TRBD1 might be the D (6 bases). V dropped 2 bases and J dropped 7 bases, with 12 bases sitting between them. Per germline, CDR1 MNHEY and CDR2 SMNVEV (reference sequence). The CDR3 is made up of 14 amino acids. DNA of the CDR3: TGTGCCAGCAGTTTACCCGGGACACATAATGAGCAGTTCTTC. Its translation: CASSLPGTHNEQFF.

This clonotype came up a few times. The genes are TRBV7-8 and TRBJ2-3; D might be TRBD1 (5 bases). The germline V gene has CDR1 SGHVS and CDR2 FQNEAQ. V gave up 4 bases and J gave up 5 bases, with 19 bases separating them. The CDR3 is made up of 16 amino acids. The CDR3 spells CASSYSIGQGGDTQYF. DNA for the CDR3: TGTGCCAGCAGCTACTCCATCGGCCAGGGCGGAGATACGCAGTATTTT.

The V and J genes are TRBV25-1 and TRBJ2-7, with 11 bases matching TRBD1. V lost 3 bases to trimming and J lost 4 bases; unmatched junction nucleotides: 11. The CDR3 consists of 17 residues. CDR1 and CDR2 from the germline V gene are MGHDK and SYGVNS. The CDR3 coding sequence is TGTGCCAGCAGTGATCCCTTTCCGGGACAGGGGGAATACGAGCAGTACTTC. Translating gives CASSDPFPGQGEYEQYF.

The genes are TRBV7-6 and TRBJ2-3; D is tentatively TRBD1 or TRBD2 (5 bases each). Germline V gene data show CDR1 as SGHVS and CDR2 as FNYEAQ. This CDR3 spans 17 amino acids. Trimming left V 1 base short and J 4 bases short, with 18 bases between. The DNA of the CDR3 is TGTGCCAGCAGCTTAGAGGTGTCGGCAGGGAGACCAGATACGCAGTATTTT. Amino acid sequence: CASSLEVSAGRPDTQYF.

The chain joins TRBV5-6 to TRBJ1-1; D possibly corresponds to TRBD1 (5 bases). The V gene's germline CDR1 is SGHDT and CDR2 YYEEEE. This CDR3 has 18 residues. V was pared by 1 base and J by 4 bases, with 23 bases between. The DNA for the CDR3 is TGTGCCAGCAGCTTGTATAGCTTTCGGGACTTAGGGAGCACTGAAGCTTTCTTT. Its translation is CASSLYSFRDLGSTEAFF.

The V and J genes are TRBV10-1 and TRBJ2-7; 8 bases fit TRBD1. The CDR3 covers 14 residues. Germline CDR1 is WNHNN and CDR2 is SYGVQD (reference sequence). With V trimmed by 4 bases and J by 2 bases, 4 bases remained unmatched. The CDR3 nucleotides read TGCGCCAGCAGTGGTGGACAGGGCCCCTACGAGCAGTACTTC. Amino acids: CASSGGQGPYEQYF.

The V and J genes are TRBV11-1 and TRBJ2-4; D is undetermined. The CDR3 is 13 residues long. Germline loops: CDR1 SGHAT, CDR2 FQDESV (reference sequence). Trimming took 2 bases from V and 8 from J, leaving 10 bases between them. The CDR3 is CASSLRSADIQYF. The CDR3, as DNA: TGTGCCAGCAGCTTAAGGAGCGCGGACATTCAGTACTTC.

The chain uses TRBV7-3 and TRBJ2-1, with TRBD1 matching over 8 bases. Per germline, CDR1 SGHTA and CDR2 FQGTGA. The CDR3 consists of 14 residues. After removal of 4 bases from V and 5 bases from J, the junction contained 4 bases not matched to a gene. This chain's CDR3 is CASSSQTGDNEQFF. Here the CDR3 DNA reads TGTGCCAGCAGCTCCCAGACAGGGGACAATGAGCAGTTCTTC. Full variable domain (remainder filled in from reference TRBV7-3 and TRBJ2-1): GAGVSQTPSNKVTEKGKYVELRCDPISGHTALYWYRQSLGQGPEFLIYFQGTGAADDSGLPNDRFFAVRPEGSVSTLKIQRTERGDSAVYLCASSSQTGDNEQFFGPGTRLTVL.

CDR3 loop: CASSTSMNTEAFF. In nucleotides, the CDR3 is TGTGCCAGCAGCACCTCCATGAACACTGAAGCTTTCTTT. The chain has TRBV7-6 and TRBJ1-1; no clear D gene. The CDR3 covers 13 residues. CDR1 and CDR2 from the germline V gene are SGHVS and FNYEAQ. Deletions cut 5 bases from V and 0 bases from J, with 7 bases between.

The J gene is TRBJ2-3, the V gene TRBV14; tentatively, D is TRBD1 (6 bases). V shed 4 bases and J shed 2 bases, with 16 bases lying between them. This CDR3 spans 16 amino acids. Germline assignment: CDR1 SGHDN and CDR2 FVKESK. The CDR3 loop is CASSRRGGQLTDTQYF. CDR3 bases: TGTGCCAGCAGCCGCAGGGGCGGACAGCTCACAGATACGCAGTATTTT. Together with reference TRBV14 and TRBJ2-3, the CDR3 gives the full variable domain: EAGVTQFPSHSVIEKGQTVTLRCDPISGHDNLYWYRRVMGKEIKFLLHFVKESKQDESGMPNNRFLAERTGGTYSTLKVQPAELEDSGVYFCASSRRGGQLTDTQYFGPGTRLTVL.

This clonotype has a count of ten or more. The chain combines TRBV7-2 with TRBJ2-2, with D maybe TRBD1 (5 bases). The CDR3 is 17 residues long. The germline V gene encodes CDR1 SGHTA and CDR2 FQGNSA. Trimming took off 0 bases at V and 0 bases at J, with 11 bases between the two ends. CDR3 bases: TGTGCCAGCAGCTTAGCTTGGACAACCGCGAACACCGGGGAGCTGTTTTTT. Protein product: CASSLAWTTANTGELFF.

This clonotype has more than one count but fewer than ten. The chain couples TRBV27 to TRBJ2-7, with TRBD2 as a possible D gene (6 bases). Trimming took off 8 bases at V and 3 bases at J, with 11 bases between the two ends. The CDR3 has 12 amino acids. Germline lookup yields CDR1 MNHEY and CDR2 SMNVEV (reference sequence). The DNA of the CDR3 is TGTGCCAGCCGGGGGTTGGTCTACGAGCAGTACTTC. Protein: CASRGLVYEQYF.

This chain connects TRBV7-9 to TRBJ1-2; a weak D match, TRBD1 (6 bases). The CDR3 runs 12 residues. Germline CDR1 SEHNR, CDR2 FQNEAQ (reference sequence). V was trimmed by 3 bases and J by 14 bases, leaving 16 bases between them. CDR3 bases: TGTGCCAGCAGCTTCGATAGGGGGGCGAGTACCTTC. Translation: CASSFDRGASTF.

The chain links TRBV20-1 to TRBJ2-7; D gene uncertain. The CDR3 extends over 14 amino acids. The germline gives CDR1 DFQATT, CDR2 SNEGSKA (reference sequence). Deletions cut 0 bases from V and 1 base from J, with 10 bases between. The CDR3 coding sequence is TGCAGTGCTAGAGATCGCAGGAAGTCCTACGAGCAGTACTTC. This codes for CSARDRRKSYEQYF.

The CDR3: CASSRQEDTDTQYF. The CDR3 DNA follows: TGTGCCAGCAGCCGACAGGAGGACACAGATACGCAGTATTTT. The chain has TRBV12-3 or TRBV12-4 and TRBJ2-3; D perhaps matches TRBD1 (6 bases). V was trimmed by 6 bases and J by 2 bases, leaving 12 bases between them. The length of the CDR3 is 14 residues.

The chain combines TRBV29-1 with TRBJ2-2; 10 bases fit TRBD1. The CDR3 consists of 14 residues. J lost 5 bases, V lost 5 bases, and 5 bases had no gene match. Germline lookup yields CDR1 SQVTM and CDR2 ANQGSEA. CDR3 amino acids: CSVPRTGGTGELFF. DNA of the CDR3: TGCAGCGTTCCCCGGACAGGGGGGACCGGGGAGCTGTTTTTT.